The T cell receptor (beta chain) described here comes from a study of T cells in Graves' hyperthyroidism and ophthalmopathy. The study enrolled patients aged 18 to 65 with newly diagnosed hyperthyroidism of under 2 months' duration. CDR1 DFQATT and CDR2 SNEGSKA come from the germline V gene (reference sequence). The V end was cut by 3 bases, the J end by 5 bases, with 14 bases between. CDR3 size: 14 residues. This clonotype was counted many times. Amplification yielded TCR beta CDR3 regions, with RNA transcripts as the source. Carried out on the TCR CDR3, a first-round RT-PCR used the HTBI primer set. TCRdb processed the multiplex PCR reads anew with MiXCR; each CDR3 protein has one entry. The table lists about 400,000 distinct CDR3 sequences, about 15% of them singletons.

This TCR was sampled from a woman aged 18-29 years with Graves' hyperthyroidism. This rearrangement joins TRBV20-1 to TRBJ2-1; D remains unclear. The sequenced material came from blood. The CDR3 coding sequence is TGCAGTGCTAGCAAGGTTATCCGGCACAATGAGCAGTTCTTC. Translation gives CSASKVIRHNEQFF.